Shown below are 5 T cell receptor beta chains from a single sample sequenced in a study of blood T cells in healthy people across ages. A second PCR of about 7 to 11 cycles used a sample-barcoded 5' primer and a J-beta primer mix. TCRdb reprocessed the 5' RACE reads with MiXCR, giving one entry per CDR3 protein. This table holds under 1 million distinct CDR3 sequences, roughly 44% found once. Sequenced input: blood. These receptors all come from a man aged 55-75 years in good health.

This clonotype was found a few times. The chain couples TRBV20-1 to TRBJ2-6; D unclear. Germline CDR1 is DFQATT and CDR2 is SNEGSKA (reference sequence). Trimming pared 4 bases from V and 0 bases from J, leaving 7 bases between. The CDR3 is made up of 14 amino acids. In DNA, the CDR3 is TGCAGTGCTATACAGTTCTCTGGGGCCAACGTCCTGACTTTC. It codes for CSAIQFSGANVLTF.

V usage is TRBV27 and J usage is TRBJ1-2; 7 nucleotides agree with TRBD1. This CDR3 spans 15 amino acids. Germline trimming cut 5 bases from V and 2 bases from J; bases unmatched to any gene: 8. Germline V gives CDR1 MNHEY, CDR2 SMNVEV (reference sequence). The CDR3 bases are TGTGCCAGCAGTCACAGATTGACAGGGAACTATGGCTACACCTTC. Amino acids: CASSHRLTGNYGYTF.

The chain couples TRBV6-6 to TRBJ1-2; a possible D gene is TRBD1 (6 bases). The CDR3 length is 12 residues. V lost 7 bases to trimming and J lost 6 bases, with 12 bases between them. Germline V gene data show CDR1 as MNHNY and CDR2 as SVGAGI (reference sequence). The CDR3 spells CASKGDTHGYTF. The CDR3 DNA sequence: TGTGCCAGCAAGGGGGACACTCATGGCTACACCTTC.

Only one count was recorded for this clonotype. An end of the junction differs from the germline gene, which may be a read error. V gene TRBV12-3 or TRBV12-4 combines with J gene TRBJ2-1; tentative D call: TRBD1 (6 bases). CDR3 length: 15 amino acids. The CDR3 DNA is TGTGCCGGCAGTAAGGGACACGGGGTCAACAATGAGCAGTTCTTC. Its translation: CAGSKGHGVNNEQFF.

V gene TRBV2 combines with J gene TRBJ2-3; TRBD2 aligns across 7 bases. Germline V lookup: CDR1 SNHLY, CDR2 FYNNEI. J was trimmed by 2 bases and V by 6 bases; bases with no gene match: 8. The length of the CDR3 is 15 residues. Written as DNA, the CDR3 is TGTGCCAGCAGCACAGGACTAGGTCCCACAGATACGCAGTATTTT. Its protein product is CASSTGLGPTDTQYF.